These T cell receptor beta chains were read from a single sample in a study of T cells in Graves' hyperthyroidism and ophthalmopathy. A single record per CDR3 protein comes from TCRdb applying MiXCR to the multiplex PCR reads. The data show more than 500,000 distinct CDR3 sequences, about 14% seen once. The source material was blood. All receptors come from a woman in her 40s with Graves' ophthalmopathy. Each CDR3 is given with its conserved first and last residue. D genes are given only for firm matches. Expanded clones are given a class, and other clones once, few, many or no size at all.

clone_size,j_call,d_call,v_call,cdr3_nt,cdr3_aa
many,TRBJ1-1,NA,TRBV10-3,TGTGCCATCAGTGAGTCGGAGGGGGGGACCACTGAAGCTTTCTTT,CAISESEGGTTEAFF
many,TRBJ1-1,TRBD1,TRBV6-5,TGTGCCAGCAGAATGTACAGGGGTACTGAAGCTTTCTTT,CASRMYRGTEAFF
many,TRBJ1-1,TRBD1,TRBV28,TGTGCCAGCAGTCGCTACAGGGGTAGAAACACTGAAGCTTTCTTT,CASSRYRGRNTEAFF
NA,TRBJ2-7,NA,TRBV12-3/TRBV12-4,TGTGCCAGCAGTTTGGACCACCCGGCGTGGGAGCAGTACTTC,CASSLDHPAWEQYF
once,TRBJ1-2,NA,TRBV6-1,TGTGCCAGCAGTCGCAATACCGGGACGGATAACTATGGCTACACCTTC,CASSRNTGTDNYGYTF
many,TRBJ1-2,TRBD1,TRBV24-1,TGTGCCACCAGTGATCGACAGGGAAAGGCCTATGGCTACACCTTC,CATSDRQGKAYGYTF
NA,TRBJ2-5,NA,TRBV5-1,TGCGCCAGCAGCTTGGGAGCGGCCGGGACCCAAGAGACCCAGTACTTC,CASSLGAAGTQETQYF
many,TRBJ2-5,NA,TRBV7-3,TGTGCCAGCAGCCGAAGCAGGGCCCCCCAAGAGACCCAGTACTTC,CASSRSRAPQETQYF
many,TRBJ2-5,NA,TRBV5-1,TGCGCCAGCAGCTTGGTCGACCGGGGAGAGACCCAGTACTTC,CASSLVDRGETQYF
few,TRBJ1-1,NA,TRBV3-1,TGTGCCAGCAGCCAAGGACGGGACCCACGACGAGCTTTCTTT,CASSQGRDPRRAFF
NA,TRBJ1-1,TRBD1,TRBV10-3,TGTGCCATCAGTCCATTCCTAGAGACAGGGTCAATTGCTGAAGCTTTCTTT,CAISPFLETGSIAEAFF
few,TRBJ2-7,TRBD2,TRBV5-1,TGCGCCAGCAGCCTACTTCCGGGACTAGCTCCATTCTCCTACGAGCAGTACTTC,CASSLLPGLAPFSYEQYF
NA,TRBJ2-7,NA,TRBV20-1,TGCAGTGCTTCGGCAGGGGACGAGCAGTACTTC,CSASAGDEQYF
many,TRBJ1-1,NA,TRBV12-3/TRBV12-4,TGTGCCAGCAGCTTGTGGGGGGCGACTGAAGCTTTCTTT,CASSLWGATEAFF
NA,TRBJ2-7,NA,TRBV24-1,TGTGCCACCAGTGATCAGGCAGCCTACGAGCAGTACTTC,CATSDQAAYEQYF
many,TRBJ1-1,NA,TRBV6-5,TGTGCCAGCACCTCGGGAGGAGGTATCACTGAAGCTTTCTTT,CASTSGGGITEAFF
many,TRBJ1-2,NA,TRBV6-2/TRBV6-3,TGTGCCAGCAGTTACTCGAGGGACAAGGGCTACACCTTC,CASSYSRDKGYTF
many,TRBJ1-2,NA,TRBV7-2,TGTGCCAGCAGCTTAGAGAGAGAGGACAGATATTTATTC,CASSLEREDRYLF